These 26 T cell receptor beta chains came from one sample sequenced in a study of PD-L1 blockade in urothelial cancer (dated 2017 in TCRdb). In light of the paper, this sample's time point label describes: pretreatment peripheral blood. Library generation was performed with the immunoSEQ multiplex PCR assay. Sourced from immuneACCESS, this table was stored by TCRdb with only in-frame sequences that have V and J called. A share of the clones is absent; for the studies checked, an unresolved V gene accounts for under half, and the remainder has no known explanation. In this sample the table shows around 34,000 clones, 85% of which occur a single time. The ten largest account for 13% to 15% of the sample. The sample here was PBMCs, taken around atezolizumab (anti-PD-L1) treatment. The receptors derive from a man older than 75 with urothelial cancer.

This chain joins TRBV6-5 and TRBJ2-7, with 12 bases matching TRBD1. Germline-derived CDR1 and CDR2 are MNHEY and SVGAGI. The CDR3 extends over 15 amino acids. The junction had 7 bases not matched to a gene; V was cut back by 5 bases and J by 5 bases. CDR3 residues: CASSTPGQGAHEQYF. The CDR3 DNA sequence: TGTGCCAGCAGTACACCGGGACAGGGGGCCCACGAGCAGTACTTC.

The J gene is TRBJ1-2, the V gene TRBV10-1; 8 bases map to TRBD1. The CDR3 has 13 residues. With V trimmed by 2 bases and J by 6 bases, 2 bases remained unmatched. Germline-derived CDR1 and CDR2 are WNHNN and SYGVQD (reference sequence). For the CDR3, the DNA is TGCGCCAGCAGTGAGAACAGGGGGAATGGCTACACCTTC. It encodes CASSENRGNGYTF.

CDR3 coding DNA: TGCGCCAGCAGCCAAGTAAGTGGGAGGGTGTGGAATGAGCAGTTCTTC. Protein product: CASSQVSGRVWNEQFF. The rearrangement uses TRBV4-1 and TRBJ2-1, with 7 bases identical to TRBD2. V lost 1 base, J lost 7 bases, and 10 bases stayed unmatched. The germline V gene has CDR1 MGHRA and CDR2 YSYEKL. The CDR3 consists of 16 residues.

This clone appeared a few times. V usage is TRBV5-4 and J usage is TRBJ1-1, with D unresolved. Germline-derived CDR1 and CDR2 are SGHNT and YYREEE (reference sequence). This CDR3 contains 12 residues. V lost 3 bases, J lost 1 base, and 4 bases lay in between. CDR3 in amino acids: CASSSGNTEAFF. The CDR3 DNA reads as TGTGCCAGCAGCTCCGGGAACACTGAAGCTTTCTTT.

This chain joins TRBV5-1 and TRBJ2-5, with TRBD2 identical over 9 bases. This CDR3 has 17 residues. The V gene end was trimmed by 1 base and the J gene end by 5 bases; junction bases not matched to a gene: 12. Germline values: CDR1 SGHRS, CDR2 YFSETQ. The CDR3: CASSLMASSGIGETQYF. The CDR3, as DNA: TGCGCCAGCAGCTTGATGGCCTCTAGCGGGATCGGCGAGACCCAGTACTTC.

The chain is built from TRBV19 and TRBJ2-1, with 8 bases identical to TRBD2. Trimming at V came to 9 bases and at J to 4 bases, leaving 8 bases not matched to a gene. The CDR3 loop spans 14 amino acids. Germline V CDR1 and CDR2: LNHDA, SQIVND (reference sequence). CDR3 coding DNA: TGTGCCAGGAGAGCGGGAGCACCTTACAATGAGCAGTTCTTC. It translates to CARRAGAPYNEQFF. The variable domain in full, with the rest retrieved from reference TRBV19 and TRBJ2-1, is DGGITQSPKYLFRKEGQNVTLSCEQNLNHDAMYWYRQDPGQGLRLIYYSQIVNDFQKGDIAEGYSVSREKKESFPLTVTSAQKNPTAFYLCARRAGAPYNEQFFGPGTRLTVL.

V and J are TRBV18 and TRBJ2-5; TRBD2 matches at 7 bases. Germline V gene lookup returns CDR1 KGHSH and CDR2 LQKENI. Trimming at V came to 4 bases and at J to 5 bases, leaving 1 base not matched to a gene. The CDR3 has 12 residues. The CDR3 coding sequence is TGTGCCAGCTCACAGGGAGGGGAGACCCAGTACTTC. Translating gives CASSQGGETQYF. Supplemented by reference TRBV18 and TRBJ2-5, the full variable domain reads NAGVMQNPRHLVRRRGQEARLRCSPMKGHSHVYWYRQLPEEGLKFMVYLQKENIIDESGMPKERFSAEFPKEGPSILRIQQVVRGDSAAYFCASSQGGETQYFGPGTRLLVL.

This clone was detected a few times. The rearrangement uses TRBV10-1 and TRBJ1-1, with TRBD1 matching 9 bases. The CDR3 covers 14 residues. CDR1 and CDR2 (germline): WNHNN, SYGVQD (reference sequence). The junction had 9 bases not matched to a gene; V was cut back by 2 bases and J by 11 bases. CDR3 DNA: TGCGCCAGCAGTGAGACCCAGAGGACAGGGGAGGCTTTCTTT. Its translation: CASSETQRTGEAFF.

The genes are TRBV2 and TRBJ2-1, with 7 bases fitting TRBD2. The CDR3 is made up of 13 amino acids. The germline V gene has CDR1 SNHLY and CDR2 FYNNEI. J lost 4 bases, V lost 4 bases, and 1 base had no gene match. The CDR3 here is CASSVRGYNEQFF. DNA for the CDR3: TGTGCCAGCAGTGTGCGGGGGTACAATGAGCAGTTCTTC.

V and J are TRBV28 and TRBJ2-7, with a tentative D call TRBD1 (5 bases). CDR3 length equals 11 residues. The germline CDR1 and CDR2 sequences are MDHEN and SYDVKM. Between the trimmed V and J ends, which lost 8 bases and 2 bases, there was a span of 7 bases. CDR3 residues: CASQTAYEQYF. In DNA, the CDR3 is TGTGCCAGCCAGACAGCCTACGAGCAGTACTTC.

This clone has only one observation. CDR3 nucleotide sequence: TGCGCCAGCAGCTTTAGAGGGGGACAGTACGAGCAGTACTTC. Residues: CASSFRGGQYEQYF. The chain carries TRBV5-1 and TRBJ2-7; 7 nucleotides align to TRBD1. With V trimmed by 2 bases and J by 4 bases, 6 bases remained unmatched. The V gene's germline CDR1 is SGHRS and CDR2 YFSETQ. This CDR3 spans 14 amino acids.

This rearrangement joins TRBV5-1 to TRBJ2-5; D not certain. The CDR3 loop spans 11 amino acids. CDR1 is SGHRS and CDR2 is YFSETQ in the germline V gene. Trimming removed 3 bases at V and 7 bases at J, with 7 bases between. Written as DNA, the CDR3 is TGCGCCAGCAGCTCTCTAGGGACCCAGTACTTC. As protein: CASSSLGTQYF.

The chain combines TRBV5-4 with TRBJ2-1, with 10 bases identical to TRBD2. The V gene's germline CDR1 is SGHNT and CDR2 YYREEE (reference sequence). CDR3 length: 15 amino acids. V lost 6 bases and J lost 4; bases outside the gene matches: 7. CDR3 region: CASNSGTSAYNEQFF. In DNA, the CDR3 is TGTGCCAGCAACTCGGGGACTAGCGCGTACAATGAGCAGTTCTTC.

This chain joins TRBV6-6 and TRBJ2-1, with 10 nucleotides matching TRBD2. The germline V gene has CDR1 MNHNY and CDR2 SVGAGI (reference sequence). This CDR3 is 15 amino acids long. V trimming: 5 bases; J trimming: 4 bases; junction bases outside the gene matches: 5. The CDR3 here is CASSQTSGEYNEQFF. Written as DNA, the CDR3 is TGTGCCAGCAGTCAAACTAGCGGGGAATACAATGAGCAGTTCTTC.

The chain has TRBV28 and TRBJ1-5, with TRBD1 matching 10 bases. The CDR3 spans 14 residues. Germline trimming cut 9 bases from V and 5 bases from J; bases unmatched to any gene: 7. CDR1 and CDR2 from the germline V gene are MDHEN and SYDVKM. The CDR3 coding sequence is TGTGCCAGTCAGGACAGGGGGACGCATCAGCCCCAGCATTTT. It translates to CASQDRGTHQPQHF. The full variable domain, with the rest looked up from reference TRBV28 and TRBJ1-5, is DVKVTQSSRYLVKRTGEKVFLECVQDMDHENMFWYRQDPGLGLRLIYFSYDVKMKEKGDIPEGYSVSREKKERFSLILESASTNQTSMYLCASQDRGTHQPQHFGDGTRLSIL.

The chain is built from TRBV7-8 and TRBJ2-5; 7 nucleotides match TRBD2. Per germline, CDR1 SGHVS and CDR2 FQNEAQ. There are 15 residues in the CDR3. V lost 1 base to trimming and J lost 7 bases; unmatched junction nucleotides: 9. The CDR3 is CASSLGSSGLVTQYF. CDR3 DNA sequence: TGTGCCAGCAGCTTAGGGTCTAGCGGCTTAGTGACCCAGTACTTC.

The genes are TRBV14 and TRBJ1-2, with D hard to call. The CDR3 is 12 residues long. V was clipped by 4 bases and J by 3 bases, with 6 bases between them. Germline V gene lookup returns CDR1 SGHDN and CDR2 FVKESK. CDR3 in amino acids: CASSLADYGYTF. The CDR3 nucleotides are TGTGCCAGCAGCCTAGCGGACTATGGCTACACCTTC.

This chain joins TRBV9 and TRBJ2-5; 9 bases are shared with TRBD1. V lost 2 bases to trimming and J lost 4 bases; unmatched junction nucleotides: 6. The CDR3 runs 15 residues. Germline CDR1 is SGDLS and CDR2 is YYNGEE. The CDR3 protein is CASSVIPGQGETQYF. Here the CDR3 DNA reads TGTGCCAGCAGCGTGATTCCGGGACAGGGAGAGACCCAGTACTTC. Supplemented by reference TRBV9 and TRBJ2-5, the full variable domain reads DSGVTQTPKHLITATGQRVTLRCSPRSGDLSVYWYQQSLDQGLQFLIQYYNGEERAKGNILERFSAQQFPDLHSELNLSSLELGDSALYFCASSVIPGQGETQYFGPGTRLLVL.

CDR3 nucleotide sequence: TGTGCCAGCCGGAAGCGGGACAGGAGTCTCGACGAGCAGTACTTC. Translation: CASRKRDRSLDEQYF. The rearrangement links TRBV28 to TRBJ2-7; weak D call: TRBD1 (8 bases). V was clipped by 8 bases and J by 5 bases, with 22 bases between them. The CDR3 covers 15 residues. The V gene's germline CDR1 is MDHEN and CDR2 SYDVKM.

This clone appeared once. V is TRBV6-5 and J is TRBJ2-7; TRBD2 is a possible D gene (5 bases). Trimming shortened V by 5 bases and J by 6 bases, and 8 bases separated the two germline ends. The germline CDR1 and CDR2 sequences are MNHEY and SVGAGI. The CDR3 is 11 amino acids. DNA of the CDR3: TGTGCCAGCAGTACCCGGGGCGAGCAGTACTTC. Protein sequence: CASSTRGEQYF.

The chain joins TRBV21-1 to TRBJ2-1; the D call in the table, TRBD1, was not verified against the DNA. TRBV21-1 corresponds to a pseudogene. The CDR3 length is 18 residues. The CDR3 here is CASSKASAETGNDNEQFF. The CDR3 region has the DNA TGTGCCAGCAGCAAAGCTTCTGCAGAGACAGGGAACGACAATGAGCAGTTCTTC.

On this clone itself: One end of the junction does not line up with germline, which may come from a read error. The V and J genes are TRBV13 and TRBJ1-3, with D unresolved. Looked up from germline, CDR1 is PRHDT and CDR2 is FYEKMQ (reference sequence). This CDR3 is built from 12 residues. CDR3 nucleotides: TGTGCCAGCAGGGAGGGTGGAGACACCATATATTTT. Translated, it gives CASREGGDTIYF.

The chain couples TRBV28 to TRBJ2-7; 14 bases map to TRBD2. Germline CDR1 MDHEN, CDR2 SYDVKM. V lost 7 bases and J lost 6; bases outside the gene matches: 8. This CDR3 has 15 residues. The CDR3: CASNRLAGGPGEQYF. The CDR3 DNA follows: TGTGCCAGCAATCGACTAGCGGGAGGGCCGGGCGAGCAGTACTTC.

The V and J genes are TRBV18 and TRBJ1-2; TRBD1 is a possible D gene (5 bases). Germline loops: CDR1 KGHSH, CDR2 LQKENI. The CDR3 runs to 12 residues. The V end lost 2 bases, the J end lost 7 bases, and 8 bases lay between the germline ends. The CDR3 loop reads CASSPGGVGYTF. The CDR3 coding sequence is TGTGCCAGCTCACCAGGAGGGGTTGGCTACACCTTC.

The chain uses TRBV7-9 and TRBJ2-7; TRBD1 matches 10 bases. The V gene's germline CDR1 is SEHNR and CDR2 FQNEAQ (reference sequence). The V segment lost 5 bases and the J segment 4 bases; nucleotides outside the gene matches: 8. The CDR3 contains 15 residues. In DNA, the CDR3 is TGTGCCAGCAGCGCCCCGGGACAGGGGTCTTACGAGCAGTACTTC. The encoded protein is CASSAPGQGSYEQYF.

There are a few counts of this clone. V is TRBV7-6 and J is TRBJ2-2; 7 bases map to TRBD2. The CDR3 covers 15 residues. Germline V CDR1 and CDR2: SGHVS, FNYEAQ. The V segment lost 3 bases and the J segment 6 bases; nucleotides outside the gene matches: 7. The CDR3 reads CASSFGTGGSGELFF. CDR3 bases: TGTGCCAGCAGCTTCGGGACGGGAGGCTCCGGGGAGCTGTTTTTT. Filled out from reference TRBV7-6 and TRBJ2-2, the complete variable domain reads GAGVSQSPRYKVTKRGQDVALRCDPISGHVSLYWYRQALGQGPEFLTYFNYEAQQDKSGLPNDRFSAERPEGSISTLTIQRTEQRDSAMYRCASSFGTGGSGELFFGEGSRLTVL.